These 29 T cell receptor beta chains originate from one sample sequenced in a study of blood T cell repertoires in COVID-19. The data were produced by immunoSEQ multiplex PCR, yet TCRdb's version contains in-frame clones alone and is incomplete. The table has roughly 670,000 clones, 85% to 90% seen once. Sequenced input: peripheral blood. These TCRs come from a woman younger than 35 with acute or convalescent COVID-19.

The CDR3 sequence is CASSAASGGRYNEQFF. The CDR3 DNA reads as TGTGCCAGCAGTGCGGCTAGCGGGGGGCGGTACAATGAGCAGTTCTTC. The J gene is TRBJ2-1, the V gene TRBV2; 11 bases are a match to TRBD2. CDR3 size: 16 residues. V was clipped by 4 bases and J by 4 bases; unmatched bases: 6. Germline V CDR1 and CDR2: SNHLY, FYNNEI.

The CDR3 loop reads CASSLGFLAGGLSYNEQFF. CDR3 bases: TGTGCCAGCAGCTTAGGATTCCTAGCGGGGGGCCTATCCTACAATGAGCAGTTCTTC. This sequence joins TRBV7-8 and TRBJ2-1, with 11 bases matching TRBD2. V shed 1 base, J shed 1 base, and the junction held 9 bases outside the gene matches. The germline gives CDR1 SGHVS, CDR2 FQNEAQ. The CDR3 is 19 residues long.

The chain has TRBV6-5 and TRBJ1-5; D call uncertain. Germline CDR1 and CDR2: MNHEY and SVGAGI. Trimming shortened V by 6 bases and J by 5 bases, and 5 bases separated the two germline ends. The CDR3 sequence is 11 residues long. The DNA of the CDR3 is TGTGCCAGCAGCCTGTATCAGCCCCAGCATTTT. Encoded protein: CASSLYQPQHF.

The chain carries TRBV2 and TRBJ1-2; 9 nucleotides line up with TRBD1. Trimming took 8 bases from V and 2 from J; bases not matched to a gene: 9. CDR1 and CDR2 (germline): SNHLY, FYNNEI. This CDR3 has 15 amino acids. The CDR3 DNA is TGTGCCAGCGAGTGGGTGGACAGGGGAAACTATGGCTACACCTTC. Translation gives CASEWVDRGNYGYTF. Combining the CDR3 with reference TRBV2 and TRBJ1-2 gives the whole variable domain EPEVTQTPSHQVTQMGQEVILRCVPISNHLYFYWYRQILGQKVEFLVSFYNNEISEKSEIFDDQFSVERPDGSNFTLKIRSTKLEDSAMYFCASEWVDRGNYGYTFGSGTRLTVV.

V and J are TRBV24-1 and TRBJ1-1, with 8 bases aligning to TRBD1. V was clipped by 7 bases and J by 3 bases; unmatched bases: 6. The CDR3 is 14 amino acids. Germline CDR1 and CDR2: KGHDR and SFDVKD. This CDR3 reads CATRDRDGDTEAFF. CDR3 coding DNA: TGTGCCACCAGGGACAGGGATGGGGACACTGAAGCTTTCTTT.

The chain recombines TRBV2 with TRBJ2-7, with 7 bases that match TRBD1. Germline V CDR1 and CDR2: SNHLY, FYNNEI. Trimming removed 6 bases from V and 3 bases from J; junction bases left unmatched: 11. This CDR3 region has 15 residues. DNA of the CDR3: TGTGCCAGCAGGGCCGGGGACAGCTCCCTCTACGAGCAGTACTTC. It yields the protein CASRAGDSSLYEQYF.

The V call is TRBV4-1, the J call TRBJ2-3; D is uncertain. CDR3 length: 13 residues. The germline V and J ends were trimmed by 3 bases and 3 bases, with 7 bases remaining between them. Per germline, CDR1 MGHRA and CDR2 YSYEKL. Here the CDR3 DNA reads TGCGCCAGCAGCCAGGTAACTACAGATACGCAGTATTTT. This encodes CASSQVTTDTQYF.

CDR3 amino acids: CASSTDSNSPLHF. The CDR3 DNA sequence: TGTGCCAGCAGCACAGACAGCAATTCACCCCTCCACTTT. The chain joins TRBV7-9 to TRBJ1-6, with D perhaps TRBD1 (5 bases). The V end was cut by 5 bases, the J end by 7 bases, with 9 bases between. Germline V lookup: CDR1 SEHNR, CDR2 FQNEAQ (reference sequence). CDR3 length: 13 amino acids. Combining the CDR3 with reference TRBV7-9 and TRBJ1-6 gives the whole variable domain DTGVSQNPRHKITKRGQNVTFRCDPISEHNRLYWYRQTLGQGPEFLTYFQNEAQLEKSRLLSDRFSAERPKGSFSTLEIQRTEQGDSAMYLCASSTDSNSPLHFGNGTRLTVT.

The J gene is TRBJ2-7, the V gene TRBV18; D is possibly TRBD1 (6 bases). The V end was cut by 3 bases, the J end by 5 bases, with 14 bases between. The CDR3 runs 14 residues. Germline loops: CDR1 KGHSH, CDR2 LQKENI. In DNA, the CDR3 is TGTGCCAGCTCACCCGGACAGAAAAAGGACGAGCAGTACTTC. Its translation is CASSPGQKKDEQYF.

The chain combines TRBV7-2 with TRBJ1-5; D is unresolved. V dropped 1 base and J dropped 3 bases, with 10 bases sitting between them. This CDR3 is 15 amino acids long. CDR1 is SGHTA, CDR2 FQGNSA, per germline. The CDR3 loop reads CASSLEGQDNQPQHF. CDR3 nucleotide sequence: TGTGCCAGCAGCTTAGAAGGCCAGGACAATCAGCCCCAGCATTTT.

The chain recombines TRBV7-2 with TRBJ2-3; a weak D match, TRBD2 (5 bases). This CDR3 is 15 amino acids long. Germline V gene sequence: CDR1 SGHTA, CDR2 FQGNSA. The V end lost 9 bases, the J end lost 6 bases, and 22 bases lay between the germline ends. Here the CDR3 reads CASRRTLTRADTQYF. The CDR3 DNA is TGTGCCAGTCGCCGGACCCTAACTAGGGCGGATACGCAGTATTTT. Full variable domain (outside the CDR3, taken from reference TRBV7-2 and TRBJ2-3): GAGVSQSPSNKVTEKGKDVELRCDPISGHTALYWYRQSLGQGLEFLIYFQGNSAPDKSGLPSDRFSAERTGGSVSTLTIQRTQQEDSAVYLCASRRTLTRADTQYFGPGTRLTVL.

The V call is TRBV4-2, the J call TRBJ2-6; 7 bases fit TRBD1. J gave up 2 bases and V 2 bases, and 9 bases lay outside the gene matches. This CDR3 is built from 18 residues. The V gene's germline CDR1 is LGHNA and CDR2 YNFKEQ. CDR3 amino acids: CASSQLRDSVTGANVLTF. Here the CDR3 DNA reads TGTGCCAGCAGCCAACTCCGGGACAGCGTGACTGGGGCCAACGTCCTGACTTTC.

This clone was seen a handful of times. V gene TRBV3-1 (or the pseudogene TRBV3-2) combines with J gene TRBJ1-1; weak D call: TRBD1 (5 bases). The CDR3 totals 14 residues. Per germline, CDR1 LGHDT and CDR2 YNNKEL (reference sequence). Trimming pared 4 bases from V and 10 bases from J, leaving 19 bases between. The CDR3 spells CASSPKVGGGSAFF. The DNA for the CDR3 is TGTGCCAGCAGCCCGAAGGTCGGGGGGGGGTCAGCTTTCTTT.

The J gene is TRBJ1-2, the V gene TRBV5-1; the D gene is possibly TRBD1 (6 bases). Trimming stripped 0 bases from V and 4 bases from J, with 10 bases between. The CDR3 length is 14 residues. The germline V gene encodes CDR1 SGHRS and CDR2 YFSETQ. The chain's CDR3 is CASSLEGEGYGYTF. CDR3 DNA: TGCGCCAGCAGCTTGGAGGGGGAGGGCTATGGCTACACCTTC.

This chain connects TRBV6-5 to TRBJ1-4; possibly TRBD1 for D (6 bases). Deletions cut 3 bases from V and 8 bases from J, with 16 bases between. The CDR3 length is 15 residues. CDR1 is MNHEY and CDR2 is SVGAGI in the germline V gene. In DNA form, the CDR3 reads TGTGCCAGCAGTTATGGGCCGGGACATTTGGAAAAACTGTTTTTT. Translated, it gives CASSYGPGHLEKLFF.

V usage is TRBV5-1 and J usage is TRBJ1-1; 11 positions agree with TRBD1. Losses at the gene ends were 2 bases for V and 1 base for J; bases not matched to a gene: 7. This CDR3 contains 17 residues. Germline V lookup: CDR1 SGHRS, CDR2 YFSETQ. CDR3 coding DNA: TGCGCCAGCAGCTTCCGGGACAGGGGGGATCGGAACACTGAAGCTTTCTTT. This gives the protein CASSFRDRGDRNTEAFF. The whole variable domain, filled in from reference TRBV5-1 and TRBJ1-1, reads KAGVTQTPRYLIKTRGQQVTLSCSPISGHRSVSWYQQTPGQGLQFLFEYFSETQRNKGNFPGRFSGRQFSNSRSEMNVSTLELGDSALYLCASSFRDRGDRNTEAFFGQGTRLTVV.

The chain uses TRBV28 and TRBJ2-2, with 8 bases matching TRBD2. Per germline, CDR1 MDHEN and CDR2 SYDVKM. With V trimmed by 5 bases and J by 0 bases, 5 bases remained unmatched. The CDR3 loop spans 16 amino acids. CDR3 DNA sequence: TGTGCCAGCAGTCCTCCGGGACTAGCGAACACCGGGGAGCTGTTTTTT. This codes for CASSPPGLANTGELFF. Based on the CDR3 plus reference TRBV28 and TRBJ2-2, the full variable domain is DVKVTQSSRYLVKRTGEKVFLECVQDMDHENMFWYRQDPGLGLRLIYFSYDVKMKEKGDIPEGYSVSREKKERFSLILESASTNQTSMYLCASSPPGLANTGELFFGEGSRLTVL.

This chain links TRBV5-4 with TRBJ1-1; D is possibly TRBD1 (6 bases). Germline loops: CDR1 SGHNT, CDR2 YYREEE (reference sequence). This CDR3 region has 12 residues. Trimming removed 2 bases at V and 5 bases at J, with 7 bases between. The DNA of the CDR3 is TGTGCCAGCAGCTTTCAGGGGACTGAAGCTTTCTTT. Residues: CASSFQGTEAFF.

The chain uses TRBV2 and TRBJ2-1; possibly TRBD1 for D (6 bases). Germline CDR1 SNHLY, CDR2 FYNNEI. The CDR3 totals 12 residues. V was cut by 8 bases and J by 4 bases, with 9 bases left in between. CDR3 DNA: TGTGCCAGCTTGGACAGTTACAATGAGCAGTTCTTC. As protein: CASLDSYNEQFF.

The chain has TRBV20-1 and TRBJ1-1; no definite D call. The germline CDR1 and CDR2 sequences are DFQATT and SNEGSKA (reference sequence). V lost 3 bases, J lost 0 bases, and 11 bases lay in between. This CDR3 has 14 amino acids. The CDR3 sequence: CSASGLGVNTEAFF. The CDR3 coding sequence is TGCAGTGCTAGTGGTTTAGGAGTGAACACTGAAGCTTTCTTT.

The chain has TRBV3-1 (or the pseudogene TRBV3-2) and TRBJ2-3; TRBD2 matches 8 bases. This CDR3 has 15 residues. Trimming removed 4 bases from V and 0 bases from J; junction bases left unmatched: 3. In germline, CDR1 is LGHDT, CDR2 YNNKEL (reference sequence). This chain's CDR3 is CASSRRGVSTDTQYF. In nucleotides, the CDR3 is TGTGCCAGCAGCCGGCGGGGGGTGAGCACAGATACGCAGTATTTT.

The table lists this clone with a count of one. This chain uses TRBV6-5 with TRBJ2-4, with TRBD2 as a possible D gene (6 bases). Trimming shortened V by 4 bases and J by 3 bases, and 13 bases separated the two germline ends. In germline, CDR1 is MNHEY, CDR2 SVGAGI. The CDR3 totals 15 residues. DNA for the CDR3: TGTGCCAGCAGTTCGGAGGGATTGGGCAAAAACATTCAGTACTTC. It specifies CASSSEGLGKNIQYF.

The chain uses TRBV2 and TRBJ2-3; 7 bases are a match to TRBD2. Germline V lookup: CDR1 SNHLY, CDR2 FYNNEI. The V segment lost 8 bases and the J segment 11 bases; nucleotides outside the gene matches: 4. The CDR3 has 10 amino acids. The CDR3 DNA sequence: TGTGCCAGCGTCCTAGCGGAGCAGTATTTT. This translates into CASVLAEQYF. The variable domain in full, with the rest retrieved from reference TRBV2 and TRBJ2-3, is EPEVTQTPSHQVTQMGQEVILRCVPISNHLYFYWYRQILGQKVEFLVSFYNNEISEKSEIFDDQFSVERPDGSNFTLKIRSTKLEDSAMYFCASVLAEQYFGPGTRLTVL.

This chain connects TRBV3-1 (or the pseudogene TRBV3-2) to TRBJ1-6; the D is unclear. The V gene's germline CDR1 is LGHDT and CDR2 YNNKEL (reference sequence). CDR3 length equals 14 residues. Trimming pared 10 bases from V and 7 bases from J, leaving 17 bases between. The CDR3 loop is CATQGSSLNSPLHF. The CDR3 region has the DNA TGTGCCACGCAAGGTAGCTCCCTAAATTCACCCCTCCACTTT.

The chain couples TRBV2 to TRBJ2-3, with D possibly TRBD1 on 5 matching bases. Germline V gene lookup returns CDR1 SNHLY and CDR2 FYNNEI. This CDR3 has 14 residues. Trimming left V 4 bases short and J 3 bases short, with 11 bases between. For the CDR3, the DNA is TGTGCCAGCAGTGTCAGGGTCTTTACAGATACGCAGTATTTT. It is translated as CASSVRVFTDTQYF.

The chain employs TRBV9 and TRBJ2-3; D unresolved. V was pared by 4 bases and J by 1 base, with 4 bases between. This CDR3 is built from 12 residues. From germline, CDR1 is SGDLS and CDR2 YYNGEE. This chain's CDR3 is CASSTRTDTQYF. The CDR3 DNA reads TGTGCCAGCAGCACTCGCACAGATACGCAGTATTTT. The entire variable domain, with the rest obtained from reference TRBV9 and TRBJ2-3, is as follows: DSGVTQTPKHLITATGQRVTLRCSPRSGDLSVYWYQQSLDQGLQFLIQYYNGEERAKGNILERFSAQQFPDLHSELNLSSLELGDSALYFCASSTRTDTQYFGPGTRLTVL.

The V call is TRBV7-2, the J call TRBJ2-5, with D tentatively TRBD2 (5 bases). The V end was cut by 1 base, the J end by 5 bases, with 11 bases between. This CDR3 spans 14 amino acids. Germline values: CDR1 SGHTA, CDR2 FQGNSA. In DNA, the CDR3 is TGTGCCAGCAGCTTAGGAGGAGGCGTCGAGACCCAGTACTTC. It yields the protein CASSLGGGVETQYF.

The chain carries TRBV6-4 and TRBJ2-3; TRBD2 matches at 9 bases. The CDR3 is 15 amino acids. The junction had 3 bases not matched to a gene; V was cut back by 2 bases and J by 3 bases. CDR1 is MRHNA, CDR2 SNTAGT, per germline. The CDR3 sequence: CASSDTRGGTDTQYF. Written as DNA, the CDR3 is TGTGCCAGCAGTGACACGCGGGGGGGAACAGATACGCAGTATTTT.

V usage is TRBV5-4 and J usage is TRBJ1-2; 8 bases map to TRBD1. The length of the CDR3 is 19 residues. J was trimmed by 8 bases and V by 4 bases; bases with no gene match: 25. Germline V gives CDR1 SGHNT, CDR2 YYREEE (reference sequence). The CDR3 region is CASSPDRTGGVVIDPGYTF. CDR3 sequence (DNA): TGTGCCAGCAGCCCTGACCGAACAGGGGGTGTAGTTATAGACCCAGGCTACACCTTC.